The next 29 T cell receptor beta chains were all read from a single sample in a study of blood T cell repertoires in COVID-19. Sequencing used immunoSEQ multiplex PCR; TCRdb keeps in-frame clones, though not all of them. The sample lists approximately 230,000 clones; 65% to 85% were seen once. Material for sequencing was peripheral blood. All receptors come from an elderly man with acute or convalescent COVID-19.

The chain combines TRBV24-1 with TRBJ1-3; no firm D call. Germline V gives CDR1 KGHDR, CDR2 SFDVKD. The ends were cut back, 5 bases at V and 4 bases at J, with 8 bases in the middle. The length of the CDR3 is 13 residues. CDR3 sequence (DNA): TGTGCCACCAGTGGAGGGAGCGGAAACACCATATATTTT. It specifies CATSGGSGNTIYF.

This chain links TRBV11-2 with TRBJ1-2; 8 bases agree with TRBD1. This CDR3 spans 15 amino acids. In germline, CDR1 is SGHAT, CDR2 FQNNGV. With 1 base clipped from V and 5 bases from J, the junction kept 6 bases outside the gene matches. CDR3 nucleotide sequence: TGTGCCAGCAGCTTAGGGACAGGGTGGAGGTATGGCTACACCTTC. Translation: CASSLGTGWRYGYTF.

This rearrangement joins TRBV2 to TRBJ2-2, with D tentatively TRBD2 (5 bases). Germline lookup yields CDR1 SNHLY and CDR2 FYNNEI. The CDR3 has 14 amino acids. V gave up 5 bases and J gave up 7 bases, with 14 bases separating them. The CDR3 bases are TGTGCCAGCAGTCCTCAGGACTCCGTCGGGGAGCTGTTTTTT. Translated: CASSPQDSVGELFF.

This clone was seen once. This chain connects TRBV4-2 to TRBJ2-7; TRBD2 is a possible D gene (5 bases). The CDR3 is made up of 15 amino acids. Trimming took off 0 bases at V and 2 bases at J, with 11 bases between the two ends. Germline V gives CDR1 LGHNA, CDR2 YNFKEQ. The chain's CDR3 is CASSQEAGSTYEQYF. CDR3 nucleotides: TGTGCCAGCAGCCAAGAGGCGGGCAGTACCTACGAGCAGTACTTC.

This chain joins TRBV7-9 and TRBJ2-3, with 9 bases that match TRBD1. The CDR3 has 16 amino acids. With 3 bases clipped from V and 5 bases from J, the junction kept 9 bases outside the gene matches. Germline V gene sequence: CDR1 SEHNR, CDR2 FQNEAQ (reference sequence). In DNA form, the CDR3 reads TGTGCCAGCAGCTTTATACCGGGACAGGGAAGAGATACGCAGTATTTT. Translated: CASSFIPGQGRDTQYF. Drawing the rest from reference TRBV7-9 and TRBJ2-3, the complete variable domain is DTGVSQNPRHKITKRGQNVTFRCDPISEHNRLYWYRQTLGQGPEFLTYFQNEAQLEKSRLLSDRFSAERPKGSFSTLEIQRTEQGDSAMYLCASSFIPGQGRDTQYFGPGTRLTVL.

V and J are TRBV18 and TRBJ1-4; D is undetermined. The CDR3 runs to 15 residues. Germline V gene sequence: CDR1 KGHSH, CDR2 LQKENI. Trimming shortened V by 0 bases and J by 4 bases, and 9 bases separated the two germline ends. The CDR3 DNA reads TGTGCCAGCTCACCACCGTCAGGTTATAATGAAAAACTGTTTTTT. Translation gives CASSPPSGYNEKLFF.

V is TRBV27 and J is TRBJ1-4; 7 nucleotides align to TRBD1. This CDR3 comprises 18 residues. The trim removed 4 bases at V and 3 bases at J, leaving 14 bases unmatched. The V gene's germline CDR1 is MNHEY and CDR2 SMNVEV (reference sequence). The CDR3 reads CASSSRVERGGPNEKLFF. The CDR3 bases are TGTGCCAGCAGTTCACGGGTCGAGAGAGGGGGCCCTAATGAAAAACTGTTTTTT.

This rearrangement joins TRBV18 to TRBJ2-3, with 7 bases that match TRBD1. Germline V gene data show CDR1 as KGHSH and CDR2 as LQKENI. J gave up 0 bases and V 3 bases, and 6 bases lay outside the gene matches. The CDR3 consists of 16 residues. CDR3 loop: CASSPLTGSSTDTQYF. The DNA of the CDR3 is TGTGCCAGCTCACCGCTGACAGGGTCTAGCACAGATACGCAGTATTTT.

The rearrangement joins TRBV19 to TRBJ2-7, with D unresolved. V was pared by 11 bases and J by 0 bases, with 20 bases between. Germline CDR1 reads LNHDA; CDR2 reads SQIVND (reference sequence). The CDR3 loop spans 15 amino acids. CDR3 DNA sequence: TGTGCCGCCGGGTTAGTGGTTCCCGTCTCCTACGAGCAGTACTTC. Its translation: CAAGLVVPVSYEQYF.

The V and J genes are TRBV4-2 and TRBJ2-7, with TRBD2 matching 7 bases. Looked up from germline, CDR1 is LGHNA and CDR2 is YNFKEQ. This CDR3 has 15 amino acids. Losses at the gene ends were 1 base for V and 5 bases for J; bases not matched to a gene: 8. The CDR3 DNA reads TGTGCCAGCAGCCAAGCCGCAGGGAGGGGACACGAGCAGTACTTC. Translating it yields CASSQAAGRGHEQYF.

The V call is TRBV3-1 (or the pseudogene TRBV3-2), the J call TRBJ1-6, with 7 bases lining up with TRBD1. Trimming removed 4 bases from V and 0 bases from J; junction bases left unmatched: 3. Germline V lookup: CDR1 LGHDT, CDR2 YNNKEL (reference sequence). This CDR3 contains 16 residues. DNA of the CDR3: TGTGCCAGCAGCCCACAGGGGAGCTCCTATAATTCACCCCTCCACTTT. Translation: CASSPQGSSYNSPLHF.

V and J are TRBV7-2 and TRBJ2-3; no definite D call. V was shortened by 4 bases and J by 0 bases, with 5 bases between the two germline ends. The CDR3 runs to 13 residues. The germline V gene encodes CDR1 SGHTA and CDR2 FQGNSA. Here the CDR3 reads CASSYGSTDTQYF. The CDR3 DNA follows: TGTGCCAGCAGCTATGGCAGCACAGATACGCAGTATTTT.

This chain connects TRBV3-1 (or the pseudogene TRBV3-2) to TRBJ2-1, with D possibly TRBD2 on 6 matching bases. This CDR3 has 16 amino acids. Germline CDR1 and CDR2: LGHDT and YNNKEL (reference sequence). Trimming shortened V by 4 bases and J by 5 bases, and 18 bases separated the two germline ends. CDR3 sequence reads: CASSLGAGRSHNEQFF. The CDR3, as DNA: TGTGCCAGCAGCCTTGGGGCCGGGAGATCCCACAATGAGCAGTTCTTC.

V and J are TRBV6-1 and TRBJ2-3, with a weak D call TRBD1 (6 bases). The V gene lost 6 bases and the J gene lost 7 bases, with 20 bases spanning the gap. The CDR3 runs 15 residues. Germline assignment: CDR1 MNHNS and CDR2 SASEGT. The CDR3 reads CASSKGTIRPYTQYF. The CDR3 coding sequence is TGTGCCAGCAGCAAGGGGACAATTCGCCCTTATACGCAGTATTTT.

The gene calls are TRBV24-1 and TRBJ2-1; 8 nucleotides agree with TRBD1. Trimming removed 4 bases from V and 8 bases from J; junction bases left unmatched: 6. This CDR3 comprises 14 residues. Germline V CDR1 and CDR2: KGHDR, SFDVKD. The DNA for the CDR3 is TGTGCCACCAGTGAGAGACAGGGGACGGATGAGCAGTTCTTC. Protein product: CATSERQGTDEQFF.

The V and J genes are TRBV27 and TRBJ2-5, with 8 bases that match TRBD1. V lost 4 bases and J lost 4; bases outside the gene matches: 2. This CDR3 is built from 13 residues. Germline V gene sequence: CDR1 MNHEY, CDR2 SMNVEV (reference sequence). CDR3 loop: CASSWTGTETQYF. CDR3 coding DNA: TGTGCCAGCAGTTGGACAGGGACAGAGACCCAGTACTTC.

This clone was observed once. CDR3 sequence (DNA): TGTGCCAGCAGTGAGGGCCGTGGAGTCCTGACTTTC. Its protein product is CASSEGRGVLTF. The chain is built from TRBV21-1 and TRBJ2-6; TRBD2 is taken as the D call from the table, unchecked against the DNA. TRBV21-1 is an annotated pseudogene. The CDR3 is 12 amino acids.

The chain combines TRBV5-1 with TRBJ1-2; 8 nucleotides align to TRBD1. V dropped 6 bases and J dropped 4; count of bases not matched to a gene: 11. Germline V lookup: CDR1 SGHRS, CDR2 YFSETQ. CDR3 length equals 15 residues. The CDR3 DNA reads TGCGCCAGCACCCCGGCCACAGGGGGTGGCTATGGCTACACCTTC. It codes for CASTPATGGGYGYTF.

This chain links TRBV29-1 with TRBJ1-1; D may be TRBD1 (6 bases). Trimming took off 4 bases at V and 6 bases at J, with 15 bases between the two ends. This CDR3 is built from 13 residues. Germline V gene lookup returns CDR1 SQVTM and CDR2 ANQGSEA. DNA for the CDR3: TGCAGCGTTGCCCCACAGGGATTTTCTGAAGCTTTCTTT. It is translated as CSVAPQGFSEAFF.

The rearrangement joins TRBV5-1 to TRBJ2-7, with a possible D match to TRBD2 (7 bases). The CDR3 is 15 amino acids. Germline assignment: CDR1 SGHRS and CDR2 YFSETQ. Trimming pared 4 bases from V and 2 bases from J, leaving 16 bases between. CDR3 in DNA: TGCGCCAGCAGCCCGGGGGGTACAGGGACCTACGAGCAGTACTTC. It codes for CASSPGGTGTYEQYF.

The CDR3 sequence: CASSKGQAYGYTF. In DNA, the CDR3 is TGTGCCAGCAGTAAGGGACAGGCCTATGGCTACACCTTC. The V and J genes are TRBV25-1 and TRBJ1-2; 8 bases map to TRBD1. The CDR3 extends over 13 amino acids. V shed 5 bases and J 4 bases; nucleotides not matched to a gene: 3. Germline CDR1 is MGHDK and CDR2 is SYGVNS.

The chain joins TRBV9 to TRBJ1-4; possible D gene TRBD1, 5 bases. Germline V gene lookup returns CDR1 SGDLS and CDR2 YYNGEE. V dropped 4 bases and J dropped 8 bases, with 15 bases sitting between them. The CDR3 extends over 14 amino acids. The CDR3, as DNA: TGTGCCAGCAGCCCAGACAGTCGGGGGGAAAAACTGTTTTTT. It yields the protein CASSPDSRGEKLFF.

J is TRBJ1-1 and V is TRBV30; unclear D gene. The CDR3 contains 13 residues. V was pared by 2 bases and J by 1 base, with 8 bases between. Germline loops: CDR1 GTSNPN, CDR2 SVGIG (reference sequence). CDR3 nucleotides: TGTGCCTGGAGTCGTGCGGGGAACACTGAAGCTTTCTTT. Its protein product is CAWSRAGNTEAFF.

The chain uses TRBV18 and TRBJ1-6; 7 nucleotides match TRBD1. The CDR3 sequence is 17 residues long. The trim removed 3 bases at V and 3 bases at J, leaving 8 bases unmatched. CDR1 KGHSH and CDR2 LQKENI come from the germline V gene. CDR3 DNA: TGTGCCAGCTCACCGGCCGCCGGGACAGTCTATAATTCACCCCTCCACTTT. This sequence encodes CASSPAAGTVYNSPLHF.

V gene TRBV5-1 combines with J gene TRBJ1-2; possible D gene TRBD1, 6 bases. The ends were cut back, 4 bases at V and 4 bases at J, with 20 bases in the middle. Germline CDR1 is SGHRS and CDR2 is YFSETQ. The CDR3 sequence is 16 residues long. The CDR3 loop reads CASSIKPTGGFYGYTF. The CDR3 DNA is TGCGCCAGCAGCATCAAACCGACAGGCGGCTTCTATGGCTACACCTTC. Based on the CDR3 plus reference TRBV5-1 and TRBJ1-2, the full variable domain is KAGVTQTPRYLIKTRGQQVTLSCSPISGHRSVSWYQQTPGQGLQFLFEYFSETQRNKGNFPGRFSGRQFSNSRSEMNVSTLELGDSALYLCASSIKPTGGFYGYTFGSGTRLTVV.

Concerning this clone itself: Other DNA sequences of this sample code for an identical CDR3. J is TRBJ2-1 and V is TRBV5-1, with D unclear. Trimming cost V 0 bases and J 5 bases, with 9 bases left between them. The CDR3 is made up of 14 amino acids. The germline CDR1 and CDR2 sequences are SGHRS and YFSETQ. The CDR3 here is CASSLVGLDNEQFF. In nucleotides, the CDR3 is TGCGCCAGCAGCTTGGTGGGCTTGGACAATGAGCAGTTCTTC. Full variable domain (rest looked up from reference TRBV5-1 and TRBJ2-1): KAGVTQTPRYLIKTRGQQVTLSCSPISGHRSVSWYQQTPGQGLQFLFEYFSETQRNKGNFPGRFSGRQFSNSRSEMNVSTLELGDSALYLCASSLVGLDNEQFFGPGTRLTVL.

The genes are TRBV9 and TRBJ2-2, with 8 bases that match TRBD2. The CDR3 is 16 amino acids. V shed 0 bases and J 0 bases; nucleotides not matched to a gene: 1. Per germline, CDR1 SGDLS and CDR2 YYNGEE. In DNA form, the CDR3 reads TGTGCCAGCAGCGTAGGAGCGGGGGCGAACACCGGGGAGCTGTTTTTT. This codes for CASSVGAGANTGELFF.

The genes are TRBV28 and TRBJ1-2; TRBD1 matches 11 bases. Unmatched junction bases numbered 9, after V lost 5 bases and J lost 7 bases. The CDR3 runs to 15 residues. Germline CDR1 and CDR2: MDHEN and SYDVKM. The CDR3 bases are TGTGCCAGCAGTCCCGGGACAGGGGGGTTGAGTGGCTACACCTTC. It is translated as CASSPGTGGLSGYTF.

CDR3 sequence: CASRGRGAHTEAFF. CDR3 sequence (DNA): TGTGCCAGCAGGGGACGGGGGGCACACACTGAAGCTTTCTTT. The chain links TRBV3-1 (or the pseudogene TRBV3-2) to TRBJ1-1; possibly TRBD1 for D (6 bases). Germline values: CDR1 LGHDT, CDR2 YNNKEL (reference sequence). This CDR3 comprises 14 residues. V dropped 6 bases and J dropped 3 bases, with 14 bases sitting between them.